This TCR beta chain was found in a study of blood T cell repertoires in COVID-19. Study-level information: Sites in the United States, Italy and Spain provided acute and convalescent COVID-19 samples. T cells, B-cell-depleted T cells, or PBMCs provided the cDNA or gDNA that served as material.

Produced via immunoSEQ multiplex PCR; TCRdb's table is partial and in-frame only. The sample holds around 260,000 clones, more than 85% seen once. Patients from Seattle were sampled longitudinally, starting during active infection. This CDR3 contains 15 residues. Germline assignment: CDR1 KGHSH and CDR2 LQKENI. Trimming removed 6 bases from V and 1 base from J, with 13 bases in between. The V call is TRBV18, the J call TRBJ1-5, with unresolved D. This receptor was taken from a person aged 18 to 29 with COVID-19, enrolled during active disease. The sequenced material came from peripheral blood. The CDR3 loop is CASSSGVASNQPQHF. The CDR3 DNA reads TGTGCCAGCTCGTCCGGGGTGGCGAGCAATCAGCCCCAGCATTTT.